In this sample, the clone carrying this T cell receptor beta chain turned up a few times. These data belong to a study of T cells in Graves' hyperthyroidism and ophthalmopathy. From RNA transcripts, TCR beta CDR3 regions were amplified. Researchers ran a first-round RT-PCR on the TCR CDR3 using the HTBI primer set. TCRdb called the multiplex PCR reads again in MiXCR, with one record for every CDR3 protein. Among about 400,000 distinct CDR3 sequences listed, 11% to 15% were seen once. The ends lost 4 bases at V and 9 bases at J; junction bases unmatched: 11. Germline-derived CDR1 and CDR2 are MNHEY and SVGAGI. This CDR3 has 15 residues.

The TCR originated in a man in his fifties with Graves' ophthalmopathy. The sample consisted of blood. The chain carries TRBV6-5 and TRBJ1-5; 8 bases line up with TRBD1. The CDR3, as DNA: TGTGCCAGCAGTTTGGACGGACAGGGTATCCGGCCCCAGCATTTT. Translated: CASSLDGQGIRPQHF.